One sample yielded the 32 T cell receptor beta chains listed below, sequenced in a study of blood T cell repertoires in COVID-19. Profiled with immunoSEQ multiplex PCR; TCRdb holds only in-frame clones, not every one. The sample lists 150,000 to 200,000 clones, approximately 80% occurring once. Sequenced material: peripheral blood. These receptors came from a human donor in a cohort sampled during active COVID-19.

The chain's CDR3 is CASRAAGSGANVLTF. CDR3 coding DNA: TGTGCCAGCAGGGCGGCCGGGTCTGGGGCCAACGTCCTGACTTTC. This chain connects TRBV6-6 to TRBJ2-6, with D unresolved. Germline V gene sequence: CDR1 MNHNY, CDR2 SVGAGI (reference sequence). This CDR3 contains 15 residues. Trimming took off 6 bases at V and 1 base at J, with 10 bases between the two ends.

The rearrangement links TRBV27 to TRBJ2-7, with 11 bases that match TRBD1. Germline V CDR1 and CDR2: MNHEY, SMNVEV (reference sequence). This CDR3 comprises 14 residues. The V gene end was trimmed by 5 bases and the J gene end by 4 bases; junction bases not matched to a gene: 4. Written as DNA, the CDR3 is TGTGCCAGCAGTACCGGGACAGGGGGATACGAGCAGTACTTC. Encoded protein: CASSTGTGGYEQYF.

This rearrangement joins TRBV6-5 to TRBJ2-3, with TRBD2 matching over 9 bases. The V gene's germline CDR1 is MNHEY and CDR2 SVGAGI. The CDR3 length is 15 residues. Trimming removed 5 bases from V and 7 bases from J; junction bases left unmatched: 10. CDR3: CASSLTASGDYTQYF. CDR3 nucleotides: TGTGCCAGCAGTCTAACAGCTAGCGGGGATTATACGCAGTATTTT.

This chain connects TRBV5-4 to TRBJ2-3, with a possible D match to TRBD2 (6 bases). Germline V CDR1 and CDR2: SGHNT, YYREEE (reference sequence). The CDR3 runs to 16 residues. V lost 5 bases to trimming and J lost 0 bases, with 16 bases between them. In nucleotides, the CDR3 is TGTGCCAGCAGTCTACCGGGGGTTTCTAGCACAGATACGCAGTATTTT. This translates into CASSLPGVSSTDTQYF. Full variable domain (missing parts from reference TRBV5-4 and TRBJ2-3): ETGVTQSPTHLIKTRGQQVTLRCSSQSGHNTVSWYQQALGQGPQFIFQYYREEENGRGNFPPRFSGLQFPNYSSELNVNALELDDSALYLCASSLPGVSSTDTQYFGPGTRLTVL.

The chain combines TRBV10-3 with TRBJ2-1, with D perhaps matching TRBD1 (6 bases). V was trimmed by 5 bases and J by 9 bases, leaving 14 bases between them. The CDR3 is made up of 13 amino acids. The germline V gene encodes CDR1 ENHRY and CDR2 SYGVKD. For the CDR3, the DNA is TGTGCCATCAGTTCTGCCAGGGGTGGTGAGCAGTTCTTC. Encoded protein: CAISSARGGEQFF.

This clone was observed a few times. The chain combines TRBV19 with TRBJ1-1; D is perhaps TRBD1 (5 bases). The CDR3 is made up of 14 amino acids. V was pared by 5 bases and J by 3 bases, with 13 bases between. CDR1 LNHDA and CDR2 SQIVND come from the germline V gene (reference sequence). CDR3 DNA: TGTGCCAGTAGTGGGGGGGGTGATGACACTGAAGCTTTCTTT. Protein: CASSGGGDDTEAFF.

As DNA, the CDR3 is TGTGCCAGCAGTTACAGAATCGACAGGGGGTATTACAATGAGCAGTTCTTC. Protein: CASSYRIDRGYYNEQFF. The chain is built from TRBV6-2 or TRBV6-3 and TRBJ2-1; TRBD1 aligns across 9 bases. After removal of 2 bases from V and 4 bases from J, the junction contained 9 bases not matched to a gene. CDR1 and CDR2 (germline): MNHEY, SVGEGT. This CDR3 has 17 residues.

This chain uses TRBV5-4 with TRBJ1-1; 9 nucleotides line up with TRBD1. J gave up 5 bases and V 2 bases, and 10 bases lay outside the gene matches. Germline CDR1 and CDR2: SGHNT and YYREEE (reference sequence). The CDR3 totals 16 residues. The CDR3 DNA is TGTGCCAGCAGCTTCTCCAGGGGACAGGGAAATACTGAAGCTTTCTTT. Translated: CASSFSRGQGNTEAFF.

This chain connects TRBV15 to TRBJ1-2; D is unclear. Trimming cost V 0 bases and J 1 base, with 6 bases left between them. The length of the CDR3 is 14 residues. Germline CDR1 and CDR2: LNHNV and YYDKDF (reference sequence). The CDR3 region is CATSRESNNYGYTF. The CDR3 DNA follows: TGTGCCACCAGCAGAGAGAGCAATAACTATGGCTACACCTTC.

This chain uses TRBV29-1 with TRBJ1-5; D not resolved. Germline V lookup: CDR1 SQVTM, CDR2 ANQGSEA. The CDR3 contains 12 residues. Trimming removed 4 bases at V and 3 bases at J, with 7 bases between. CDR3 nucleotide sequence: TGCAGCGTTGCGGGTGACAATCAGCCCCAGCATTTT. This sequence encodes CSVAGDNQPQHF. Full variable domain (outside the CDR3, taken from reference TRBV29-1 and TRBJ1-5): SAVISQKPSRDICQRGTSLTIQCQVDSQVTMMFWYRQQPGQSLTLIATANQGSEATYESGFVIDKFPISRPNLTFSTLTVSNMSPEDSSIYLCSVAGDNQPQHFGDGTRLSIL.

The table lists this clone with a count of one. This chain uses TRBV6-5 with TRBJ1-3, with 9 bases fitting TRBD1. The CDR3 has 15 residues. Germline assignment: CDR1 MNHEY and CDR2 SVGAGI. V lost 5 bases to trimming and J lost 0 bases; unmatched junction nucleotides: 2. CDR3 in amino acids: CASSRTGVSGNTIYF. In DNA form, the CDR3 reads TGTGCCAGCAGTCGGACAGGGGTCTCTGGAAACACCATATATTTT.

This chain joins TRBV15 and TRBJ1-1; 8 bases line up with TRBD1. The CDR3 totals 15 residues. Germline loops: CDR1 LNHNV, CDR2 YYDKDF (reference sequence). Losses at the gene ends were 5 bases for V and 2 bases for J; bases not matched to a gene: 7. The DNA for the CDR3 is TGTGCCACCAGCGGGCGGACAGGGCCTAACACTGAAGCTTTCTTT. Amino acids: CATSGRTGPNTEAFF.

This chain connects TRBV5-1 to TRBJ1-2, with D possibly being TRBD1 (6 bases). Per germline, CDR1 SGHRS and CDR2 YFSETQ. The V end was cut by 9 bases, the J end by 2 bases, with 17 bases between. This CDR3 is built from 14 residues. In DNA, the CDR3 is TGCGCCACCTCAGCGGGGGGCTCGAACTATGGCTACACCTTC. Amino acid sequence: CATSAGGSNYGYTF.

The chain employs TRBV18 and TRBJ2-1, with 7 bases that match TRBD1. The V segment lost 3 bases and the J segment 8 bases; nucleotides outside the gene matches: 7. The germline V gene encodes CDR1 KGHSH and CDR2 LQKENI. The CDR3 consists of 14 residues. The CDR3 loop is CASSPSGGLDEQFF. The CDR3 DNA reads TGTGCCAGCTCACCTTCAGGGGGTCTGGATGAGCAGTTCTTC.

This clone was seen a single time. The V gene is TRBV6-5, the J gene TRBJ1-4; D remains unclear. Trimming stripped 0 bases from V and 4 bases from J, with 9 bases between. The length of the CDR3 is 15 residues. Germline V gene sequence: CDR1 MNHEY, CDR2 SVGAGI. The CDR3: CASSYSRQLNEKLFF. In nucleotides, the CDR3 is TGTGCCAGCAGTTACTCCAGGCAGCTTAATGAAAAACTGTTTTTT.

The genes are TRBV7-3 and TRBJ2-6; D perhaps matches TRBD1 (5 bases). Trimming stripped 2 bases from V and 4 bases from J, with 9 bases between. This CDR3 has 15 amino acids. Germline CDR1 and CDR2: SGHTA and FQGTGA. The CDR3 DNA follows: TGTGCCAGCAGCTTACAGGGATACGGGGCCAACGTCCTGACTTTC. Encoded protein: CASSLQGYGANVLTF.

This clone turned up a few times. The gene calls are TRBV4-2 and TRBJ2-7; D unresolved. The CDR3 totals 14 residues. Germline assignment: CDR1 LGHNA and CDR2 YNFKEQ. Trimming removed 4 bases at V and 6 bases at J, with 16 bases between. The CDR3 region has the DNA TGTGCCAGCAGCCCCGAGGATTTTTCCAGCGAGCAGTACTTC. This sequence encodes CASSPEDFSSEQYF.

The V call is TRBV6-1, the J call TRBJ1-1, with D possibly matching TRBD1 (5 bases). The V end lost 2 bases, the J end lost 1 base, and 14 bases lay between the germline ends. Germline values: CDR1 MNHNS, CDR2 SASEGT. CDR3 length: 16 amino acids. CDR3: CASSEMRGRENTEAFF. The CDR3 DNA follows: TGTGCCAGCAGTGAAATGCGGGGGAGGGAGAACACTGAAGCTTTCTTT.

A single count supports this clone. The chain employs TRBV7-8 and TRBJ2-2; D unresolved. The CDR3 extends over 16 amino acids. From germline, CDR1 is SGHVS and CDR2 FQNEAQ. V was pared by 0 bases and J by 1 base, with 9 bases between. CDR3 in DNA: TGTGCCAGCAGCTTAGCGAGTACAGAGAACACCGGGGAGCTGTTTTTT. The encoded protein is CASSLASTENTGELFF.

The J gene is TRBJ1-1, the V gene TRBV29-1; possible D gene TRBD1, 6 bases. With 5 bases removed from V and 3 bases from J, the gap between germline ends came to 10 bases. The CDR3 is 12 amino acids. Per germline, CDR1 SQVTM and CDR2 ANQGSEA. The CDR3 is CSVRQEYTEAFF. In nucleotides, the CDR3 is TGCAGCGTTCGACAGGAATACACTGAAGCTTTCTTT.

The chain recombines TRBV5-5 with TRBJ1-1; D remains ambiguous. V was cut by 0 bases and J by 6 bases, with 15 bases left in between. In germline, CDR1 is SGHKS, CDR2 YYEKEE (reference sequence). The CDR3 has 15 residues. The CDR3 region has the DNA TGTGCCAGCAGCTTGGGCGCGGGAATCGGGGCTGAAGCTTTCTTT. It codes for CASSLGAGIGAEAFF.

The CDR3 coding sequence is TGTGCCAGCAGTGAGGTCTCAGGGGAAATCTATGGCTACACCTTC. It encodes CASSEVSGEIYGYTF. The chain is built from TRBV2 and TRBJ1-2; a possible D gene is TRBD1 (6 bases). CDR3 length: 15 amino acids. CDR1 SNHLY and CDR2 FYNNEI come from the germline V gene. The V end lost 3 bases, the J end lost 4 bases, and 15 bases lay between the germline ends.

This rearrangement joins TRBV6-5 to TRBJ1-2; 10 bases are a match to TRBD1. This CDR3 is 14 amino acids long. V was clipped by 6 bases and J by 5 bases; unmatched bases: 6. The germline CDR1 and CDR2 sequences are MNHEY and SVGAGI. CDR3 loop: CASSRGDRGYGYTF. CDR3 sequence (DNA): TGTGCCAGCAGCAGGGGGGACAGGGGATATGGCTACACCTTC.

J is TRBJ1-1 and V is TRBV29-1; 10 nucleotides align to TRBD1. Germline CDR1 and CDR2: SQVTM and ANQGSEA. The V gene end was trimmed by 7 bases and the J gene end by 4 bases; junction bases not matched to a gene: 9. There are 14 residues in the CDR3. Written as DNA, the CDR3 is TGCAGCGGGACGACAGGGGGCGTTACCACTGAAGCTTTCTTT. Its translation is CSGTTGGVTTEAFF.

This clone came up a few times. The rearrangement joins TRBV3-1 (or the pseudogene TRBV3-2) to TRBJ1-2; D not resolved. Between the trimmed V and J ends, which lost 1 base and 8 bases, there was a span of 11 bases. The CDR3 runs 13 residues. The germline gives CDR1 LGHDT, CDR2 YNNKEL (reference sequence). In nucleotides, the CDR3 is TGTGCCAGCAGCCAAGGAATAATGGAGGGCTACACCTTC. It yields the protein CASSQGIMEGYTF.

This chain links TRBV15 with TRBJ2-1, with TRBD2 as a possible D gene (6 bases). The V gene lost 4 bases and the J gene lost 6 bases, with 22 bases spanning the gap. Germline V CDR1 and CDR2: LNHNV, YYDKDF (reference sequence). The CDR3 sequence is 17 residues long. The chain's CDR3 is CATSKNPPAGLPNEQFF. CDR3 DNA: TGTGCCACCAGCAAGAATCCCCCGGCGGGACTCCCCAATGAGCAGTTCTTC.

This clone showed up just a few times. The chain recombines TRBV27 with TRBJ2-7; D is possibly TRBD2 (6 bases). V dropped 2 bases and J dropped 4 bases, with 9 bases sitting between them. This CDR3 has 13 residues. CDR1 is MNHEY and CDR2 is SMNVEV in the germline V gene (reference sequence). The CDR3 is CASSLKGRYEQYF. The CDR3 DNA follows: TGTGCCAGCAGTTTAAAGGGGAGGTACGAGCAGTACTTC.

With regard to this clone: The same CDR3 also results from other DNA sequences found in this sample. The genes are TRBV19 and TRBJ1-1; 7 bases line up with TRBD1. The CDR3 contains 14 residues. After removal of 3 bases from V and 5 bases from J, the junction contained 6 bases not matched to a gene. Germline V lookup: CDR1 LNHDA, CDR2 SQIVND (reference sequence). CDR3 amino acids: CASSIAGGSTEAFF. In DNA, the CDR3 is TGTGCCAGTAGTATTGCAGGGGGGAGTACTGAAGCTTTCTTT.

This clone was detected only once. This sequence joins TRBV28 and TRBJ2-7, with D possibly being TRBD2 (5 bases). CDR1 is MDHEN and CDR2 is SYDVKM in the germline V gene. Between the trimmed V and J ends, which lost 3 bases and 2 bases, there was a span of 14 bases. This CDR3 has 15 residues. The CDR3 here is CASSLEVPLTYEQYF. Written as DNA, the CDR3 is TGTGCCAGCAGTTTGGAGGTACCCTTAACCTACGAGCAGTACTTC.

V is TRBV5-1 and J is TRBJ1-1, with 9 positions matching TRBD1. The germline V gene encodes CDR1 SGHRS and CDR2 YFSETQ. V shed 4 bases and J 5 bases; nucleotides not matched to a gene: 6. The CDR3 spans 14 residues. The DNA of the CDR3 is TGCGCCAGCAGCGATACAGGGGGCACGACTGAAGCTTTCTTT. This translates into CASSDTGGTTEAFF.

The chain carries TRBV18 and TRBJ1-2; D not resolved. The CDR3 is 12 residues long. In germline, CDR1 is KGHSH, CDR2 LQKENI. The V and J ends lost 6 bases and 3 bases respectively, with 8 bases between them. In DNA, the CDR3 is TGTGCCAGCTCCCGGCAGGACTATGGCTACACCTTC. Amino acids: CASSRQDYGYTF.

This sequence joins TRBV18 and TRBJ2-7; D possibly corresponds to TRBD1 (5 bases). CDR3 length: 18 residues. Trimming cost V 3 bases and J 0 bases, with 21 bases left between them. The germline V gene encodes CDR1 KGHSH and CDR2 LQKENI. The CDR3 DNA is TGTGCCAGCTCACCCACACAGGCCAGGAAGGAGAGCTCCTACGAGCAGTACTTC. Protein product: CASSPTQARKESSYEQYF. The full variable domain, completed using reference TRBV18 and TRBJ2-7, is NAGVMQNPRHLVRRRGQEARLRCSPMKGHSHVYWYRQLPEEGLKFMVYLQKENIIDESGMPKERFSAEFPKEGPSILRIQQVVRGDSAAYFCASSPTQARKESSYEQYFGPGTRLTVT.